This entry lists 20 T cell receptor beta chains sequenced from one sample in a study of blood T cell repertoires in COVID-19. Only in-frame clones appear in the TCRdb table, and some are missing; sequencing was by immunoSEQ multiplex PCR. The top ten clones hold 3% to 5% of a sample with 300,000 to 400,000 clones, approximately 90% of them seen once. Sequenced: PBMCs or T cells enriched from blood (not recorded which). The source of these receptors is a woman in her twenties or thirties who had been exposed to COVID-19.

The chain couples TRBV19 to TRBJ1-5, with no clear D. Between the trimmed V and J ends, which lost 6 bases and 0 bases, there was a span of 3 bases. The CDR3 spans 12 residues. CDR1 is LNHDA and CDR2 is SQIVND in the germline V gene (reference sequence). The chain's CDR3 is CASSHSNQPQHF. The CDR3 DNA reads as TGTGCCAGTAGCCATAGCAATCAGCCCCAGCATTTT.

The V call is TRBV5-4, the J call TRBJ1-3; D gene unclear. The CDR3 is 13 amino acids. Germline assignment: CDR1 SGHNT and CDR2 YYREEE (reference sequence). V lost 4 bases to trimming and J lost 4 bases, with 9 bases between them. CDR3 sequence: CASSLSGGNTIYF. In nucleotides, the CDR3 is TGTGCCAGCAGCCTCTCGGGGGGAAACACCATATATTTT.

This clone has only one observation. The chain carries TRBV2 and TRBJ1-6; D is perhaps TRBD1 (6 bases). Looked up from germline, CDR1 is SNHLY and CDR2 is FYNNEI. The CDR3 totals 15 residues. Trimming took off 4 bases at V and 9 bases at J, with 16 bases between the two ends. CDR3 in DNA: TGTGCCAGCAGTGTATCGACAGGAATGAGTTCACCCCTCCACTTT. As protein: CASSVSTGMSSPLHF.

J is TRBJ1-6 and V is TRBV5-1, with a weak D call TRBD1 (5 bases). V lost 4 bases, J lost 6 bases, and 14 bases lay in between. Germline lookup yields CDR1 SGHRS and CDR2 YFSETQ. This CDR3 is 15 amino acids long. The CDR3: CASSPNRQFNSPLHF. CDR3 bases: TGCGCCAGCAGCCCGAACAGACAGTTTAATTCACCCCTCCACTTT.

This sequence joins TRBV2 and TRBJ1-3; D is possibly TRBD1 (6 bases). The V gene's germline CDR1 is SNHLY and CDR2 FYNNEI. The CDR3 has 16 amino acids. The V end lost 6 bases, the J end lost 0 bases, and 15 bases lay between the germline ends. The CDR3 coding sequence is TGTGCCAGCAGAGCTGTAGACAGGCTCTCTGGAAACACCATATATTTT. Amino acids: CASRAVDRLSGNTIYF.

The gene calls are TRBV3-1 (or the pseudogene TRBV3-2) and TRBJ1-2; 11 bases are shared with TRBD1. CDR3 length equals 19 residues. V was clipped by 0 bases and J by 5 bases; unmatched bases: 14. CDR1 is LGHDT, CDR2 YNNKEL, per germline (reference sequence). CDR3 amino acids: CASSQEVLDRGPKSYGYTF. The DNA for the CDR3 is TGTGCCAGCAGCCAAGAAGTTTTGGACAGGGGGCCTAAGTCGTATGGCTACACCTTC.

The sample holds one count of this clone. The J gene is TRBJ1-2, the V gene TRBV19; a weak D match, TRBD1 (5 bases). The CDR3 covers 12 residues. The germline CDR1 and CDR2 sequences are LNHDA and SQIVND (reference sequence). The V and J ends lost 4 bases and 7 bases respectively, with 10 bases between them. DNA for the CDR3: TGTGCCAGTAGTAGGGACTCTGGTGGCTACACCTTC. Protein sequence: CASSRDSGGYTF.

There are many counts of this clone. Within the sample, other DNA sequences also encode this same CDR3. The rearrangement links TRBV27 to TRBJ2-7; 12 bases fit TRBD1. The length of the CDR3 is 14 residues. J was trimmed by 7 bases and V by 4 bases; bases with no gene match: 5. Germline V gene sequence: CDR1 MNHEY, CDR2 SMNVEV (reference sequence). This CDR3 is CASSSGTGGAEQYF. The CDR3 nucleotides are TGTGCCAGCAGTTCCGGGACAGGGGGCGCTGAGCAGTACTTC.

The chain recombines TRBV19 with TRBJ1-5, with D uncertain. With 3 bases removed from V and 7 bases from J, the gap between germline ends came to 10 bases. CDR3 length: 13 residues. Germline V gene data show CDR1 as LNHDA and CDR2 as SQIVND (reference sequence). CDR3 nucleotides: TGTGCCAGTAGTATCGGACTGCGGCAGCCCCAGCATTTT. It specifies CASSIGLRQPQHF.

The J gene is TRBJ1-6, the V gene TRBV3-1 (or the pseudogene TRBV3-2); tentatively, D is TRBD1 (6 bases). CDR3 size: 18 residues. V lost 1 base, J lost 9 bases, and 22 bases lay in between. Germline CDR1 and CDR2: LGHDT and YNNKEL (reference sequence). CDR3 sequence reads: CASSQGIGIQGASSPLHF. The CDR3, as DNA: TGTGCCAGCAGCCAAGGAATAGGGATACAGGGCGCAAGTTCACCCCTCCACTTT.

The chain links TRBV5-1 to TRBJ1-1, with 10 bases aligning to TRBD1. This CDR3 region has 13 residues. Germline V gene data show CDR1 as SGHRS and CDR2 as YFSETQ. With V trimmed by 4 bases and J by 4 bases, 1 base remained unmatched. The CDR3 protein is CASSRTGGTEAFF. In nucleotides, the CDR3 is TGCGCCAGCAGCCGGACAGGGGGCACTGAAGCTTTCTTT.

The genes are TRBV9 and TRBJ1-2; D gene uncertain. Trimming removed 3 bases at V and 8 bases at J, with 14 bases between. Germline CDR1 SGDLS, CDR2 YYNGEE. The CDR3 sequence is 13 residues long. CDR3 amino acids: CASSGGGLEGYTF. Here the CDR3 DNA reads TGTGCCAGCAGCGGTGGTGGCCTGGAGGGCTACACCTTC.

This rearrangement joins TRBV7-3 to TRBJ1-3; D gene uncertain. The CDR3 contains 15 residues. Germline V gives CDR1 SGHTA, CDR2 FQGTGA. Trimming removed 0 bases from V and 0 bases from J, with 6 bases in between. CDR3 in amino acids: CASSLTRDSGNTIYF. DNA of the CDR3: TGTGCCAGCAGCTTAACTCGGGACTCTGGAAACACCATATATTTT.

The gene calls are TRBV30 and TRBJ1-1; the D is unclear. The CDR3 is made up of 11 amino acids. The ends were cut back, 2 bases at V and 6 bases at J, with 7 bases in the middle. Germline-derived CDR1 and CDR2 are GTSNPN and SVGIG (reference sequence). CDR3 protein: CAWSPNAEAFF. For the CDR3, the DNA is TGTGCCTGGAGTCCTAACGCTGAAGCTTTCTTT.

CDR3 sequence (DNA): TGTGCCAGCAGTTTACAGAACCAAGAGACCCAGTACTTC. Residues: CASSLQNQETQYF. This chain uses TRBV12-3 or TRBV12-4 with TRBJ2-5; D ambiguous. The V and J ends lost 2 bases and 0 bases respectively, with 4 bases between them. The length of the CDR3 is 13 residues.

The chain couples TRBV4-2 to TRBJ2-5; D gene ambiguous. Germline-derived CDR1 and CDR2 are LGHNA and YNFKEQ. There are 13 residues in the CDR3. Trimming took off 0 bases at V and 5 bases at J, with 7 bases between the two ends. This chain's CDR3 is CASSQDRQETQYF. Here the CDR3 DNA reads TGTGCCAGCAGCCAAGATCGCCAGGAGACCCAGTACTTC.

This chain connects TRBV15 to TRBJ2-7; 8 nucleotides agree with TRBD1. The CDR3 sequence is 13 residues long. Germline V gene data show CDR1 as LNHNV and CDR2 as YYDKDF (reference sequence). V dropped 3 bases and J dropped 6; count of bases not matched to a gene: 4. The CDR3 spells CATSSRTGFEQYF. In DNA form, the CDR3 reads TGTGCCACCAGCAGTCGGACAGGGTTCGAGCAGTACTTC.

The rearrangement joins TRBV10-3 to TRBJ1-1; D is uncertain. V gave up 7 bases and J gave up 4 bases, with 13 bases separating them. Germline values: CDR1 ENHRY, CDR2 SYGVKD. CDR3 length: 13 amino acids. CDR3 DNA sequence: TGTGCCATCAAGCGGGAAAAGGTCACTGAAGCTTTCTTT. Translation: CAIKREKVTEAFF.

With respect to this clone: This sample includes further DNA sequences coding for the same CDR3. The chain is built from TRBV9 and TRBJ2-1; D may be TRBD2 (5 bases). V was cut by 2 bases and J by 4 bases, with 7 bases left in between. CDR1 is SGDLS, CDR2 YYNGEE, per germline. The CDR3 is made up of 13 amino acids. CDR3 bases: TGTGCCAGCAGCGTGGACTCTTACAATGAGCAGTTCTTC. Its translation is CASSVDSYNEQFF. Full variable domain (outside the CDR3, taken from reference TRBV9 and TRBJ2-1): DSGVTQTPKHLITATGQRVTLRCSPRSGDLSVYWYQQSLDQGLQFLIQYYNGEERAKGNILERFSAQQFPDLHSELNLSSLELGDSALYFCASSVDSYNEQFFGPGTRLTVL.

CDR3 coding DNA: TGCGCCAGCAGCTTGGCCCGGGGGTGGGTAGGAGGCTACACCTTC. Translation gives CASSLARGWVGGYTF. The chain recombines TRBV5-1 with TRBJ1-2; D possibly corresponds to TRBD1 (5 bases). Trimming cost V 0 bases and J 8 bases, with 17 bases left between them. Germline V gene data show CDR1 as SGHRS and CDR2 as YFSETQ. CDR3 length: 15 amino acids.